A single T cell receptor (beta chain) is shown here with its context. This sample was taken from a study of T-cell memory formation after mild COVID-19. Germline CDR1 is SGHRS and CDR2 is YFSETQ. Trimming took off 7 bases at V and 4 bases at J, with 11 bases between the two ends. The CDR3 is 12 residues long. Sample barcodes and UMIs were carried by the TCR alpha and TCR beta cDNA libraries that 5'RACE generated with constant-segment primers. MiXCR, run by TCRdb on the 5' RACE reads, gives a single entry per CDR3 protein. The table records 190,000 or so distinct CDR3 sequences, about 10% of them present only once.

This chain links TRBV5-1 with TRBJ2-5; the D gene is possibly TRBD2 (5 bases). What was sequenced was PBMCs or a T cell subset sorted from them (not recorded which). The clonotype comes from a man aged 18 to 29 who had mild COVID-19 (a few samples of this study predate the infection). Cell type and time point are not known. CDR3 amino acids: CASEGVGETQYF. The DNA of the CDR3 is TGCGCCAGCGAGGGAGTTGGAGAGACCCAGTACTTC.